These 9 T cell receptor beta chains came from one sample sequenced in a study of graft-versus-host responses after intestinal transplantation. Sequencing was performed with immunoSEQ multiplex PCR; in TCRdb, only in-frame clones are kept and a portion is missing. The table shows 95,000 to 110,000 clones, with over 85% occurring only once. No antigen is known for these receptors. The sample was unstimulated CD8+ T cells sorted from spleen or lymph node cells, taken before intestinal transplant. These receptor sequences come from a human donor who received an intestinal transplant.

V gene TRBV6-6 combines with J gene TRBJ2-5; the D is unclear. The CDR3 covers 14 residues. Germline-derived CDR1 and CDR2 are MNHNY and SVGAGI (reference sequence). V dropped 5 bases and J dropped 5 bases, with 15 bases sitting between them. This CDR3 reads CASSPSAVRETQYF. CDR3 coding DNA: TGTGCCAGCAGTCCATCCGCGGTGCGGGAGACCCAGTACTTC.

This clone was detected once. CDR3 nucleotide sequence: TGTGCCAGCAGTGAAGTGAGATATAATGGAGGCGCATACGAGCAGTACTTC. Residues: CASSEVRYNGGAYEQYF. The chain links TRBV2 to TRBJ2-7; tentative D call: TRBD2 (5 bases). CDR1 is SNHLY and CDR2 is FYNNEI in the germline V gene. The CDR3 totals 17 residues. V lost 1 base, J lost 4 bases, and 20 bases lay in between.

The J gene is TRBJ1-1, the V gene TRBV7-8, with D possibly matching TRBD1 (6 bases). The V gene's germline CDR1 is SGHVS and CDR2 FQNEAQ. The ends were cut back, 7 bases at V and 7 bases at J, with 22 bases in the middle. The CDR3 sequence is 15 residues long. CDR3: CASTHRGYGGLEAFF. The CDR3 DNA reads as TGTGCCAGCACCCACCGGGGGTACGGGGGGCTTGAAGCTTTCTTT.

The chain's CDR3 is CASSFPAGSTLKETQYF. CDR3 bases: TGTGCCAGCAGCTTTCCCGCGGGTTCGACCCTTAAGGAGACCCAGTACTTC. The chain joins TRBV7-8 to TRBJ2-5, with D perhaps matching TRBD2 (5 bases). The germline V gene has CDR1 SGHVS and CDR2 FQNEAQ. This CDR3 comprises 17 residues. Trimming pared 3 bases from V and 5 bases from J, leaving 22 bases between.

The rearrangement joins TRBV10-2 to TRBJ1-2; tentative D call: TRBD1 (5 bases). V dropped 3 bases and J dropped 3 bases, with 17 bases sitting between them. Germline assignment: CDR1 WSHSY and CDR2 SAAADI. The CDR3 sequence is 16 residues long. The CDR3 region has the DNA TGCGCCAGCAGTGAACTGAATGGGGACGCATACTATGGCTACACCTTC. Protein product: CASSELNGDAYYGYTF.

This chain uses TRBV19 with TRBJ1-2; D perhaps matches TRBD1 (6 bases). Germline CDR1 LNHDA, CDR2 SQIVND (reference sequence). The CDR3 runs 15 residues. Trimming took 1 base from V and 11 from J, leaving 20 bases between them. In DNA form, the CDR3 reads TGTGCCAGTAGTATAGTGTCGGGGACATGGAACGATTACACCTTC. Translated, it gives CASSIVSGTWNDYTF.

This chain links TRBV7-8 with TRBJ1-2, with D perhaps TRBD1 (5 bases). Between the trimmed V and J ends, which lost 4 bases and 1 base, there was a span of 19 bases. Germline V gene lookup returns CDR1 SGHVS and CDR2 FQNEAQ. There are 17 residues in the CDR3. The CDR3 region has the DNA TGTGCCAGCAGCTCCAGGGCGATTCCGCCTCGTAACTATGGCTACACCTTC. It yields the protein CASSSRAIPPRNYGYTF.

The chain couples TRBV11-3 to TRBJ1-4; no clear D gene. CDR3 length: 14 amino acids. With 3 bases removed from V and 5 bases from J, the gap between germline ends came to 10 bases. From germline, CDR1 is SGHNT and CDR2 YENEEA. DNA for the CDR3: TGTGCCAGCAGCTTCACTCAGGAAAATGAAAAACTGTTTTTT. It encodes CASSFTQENEKLFF.

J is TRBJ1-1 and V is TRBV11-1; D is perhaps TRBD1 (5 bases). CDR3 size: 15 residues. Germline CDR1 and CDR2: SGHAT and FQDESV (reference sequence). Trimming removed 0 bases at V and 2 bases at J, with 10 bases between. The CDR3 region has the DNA TGTGCCAGCAGCTTAGCAGAGGGGAGCAACACTGAAGCTTTCTTT. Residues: CASSLAEGSNTEAFF.